The TCR beta chain described here comes from a study of blood T cells in healthy people across ages. The trim removed 10 bases at V and 2 bases at J, leaving 15 bases unmatched. The CDR3 loop spans 16 amino acids. Per germline, CDR1 ENHRY and CDR2 SYGVKD. The second PCR ran about 6 to 11 cycles with a sample-barcoded 5' primer and J-beta primers. TCRdb recomputed calls from the 5' RACE reads with MiXCR, one row per CDR3 protein. The data show over a million distinct CDR3 sequences, with less than 50% seen just once and over 15% held by the top ten. The clonotype was recovered from an older woman in good health. The material sequenced was blood. The V and J genes are TRBV10-3 and TRBJ2-3; 7 bases map to TRBD1. CDR3 loop: CATLTPGQMTTDTQYF. CDR3 DNA: TGTGCCACCCTTACACCGGGACAGATGACCACAGATACGCAGTATTTT.